The rows below give T cell receptor beta chains drawn from one sample of a study of T-cell reconstitution after alpha-beta-depleted transplantation in children. TCRdb re-derived calls from the PCR reads in MiXCR, one entry per CDR3 protein. The sample shows 200,000 or so distinct CDR3 sequences, 5.5% to 7% of them seen only once. Material: PBMCs, obtained before TCRalphabeta/CD19-depleted stem cell transplant. These receptors originate from a girl less than two years old with combined immunodeficiency, due to receive a stem cell transplant. Both conserved end residues are part of each CDR3. The order of the fields is V gene, clone size, J gene, D gene, CDR3 protein, CDR3 DNA. D genes are given only for firm matches. Only some rows state a clone size, as once, few, many or a class for expanded clones.

V gene: TRBV5-1; clone size: many; J gene: TRBJ2-2; D gene: .; CDR3 protein: CASSFRSEGTGELFF; CDR3 DNA: TGCGCCAGCAGCTTTAGGTCCGAGGGCACCGGGGAGCTGTTTTTT
V gene: TRBV12-3/TRBV12-4; clone size: .; J gene: TRBJ2-3; D gene: TRBD1; CDR3 protein: CASSARTGRTDTQYF; CDR3 DNA: TGTGCCAGCAGTGCTCGGACAGGGAGGACAGATACGCAGTATTTT
V gene: TRBV7-2; clone size: many; J gene: TRBJ2-3; D gene: .; CDR3 protein: CASSLVVGIGDTQYF; CDR3 DNA: TGTGCCAGCAGCTTAGTCGTCGGGATTGGGGATACGCAGTATTTT
V gene: TRBV6-5; clone size: many; J gene: TRBJ1-2; D gene: .; CDR3 protein: CASSYDLANYGYTF; CDR3 DNA: TGTGCCAGCAGTTACGATTTAGCTAACTATGGCTACACCTTC
V gene: TRBV3-1; clone size: many; J gene: TRBJ2-1; D gene: .; CDR3 protein: CASSQDTGTLYNEQFF; CDR3 DNA: TGTGCCAGCAGCCAAGATACAGGGACCCTTTACAATGAGCAGTTCTTC
V gene: TRBV2; clone size: many; J gene: TRBJ2-7; D gene: TRBD2; CDR3 protein: CASSEAASGERKDEQYF; CDR3 DNA: TGTGCCAGCAGTGAAGCGGCTAGCGGGGAAAGGAAGGACGAGCAGTACTTC
V gene: TRBV7-9; clone size: .; J gene: TRBJ2-5; D gene: TRBD1; CDR3 protein: CASSLGTAFQETQYF; CDR3 DNA: TGTGCCAGCAGCCTAGGGACAGCATTCCAAGAGACCCAGTACTTC
V gene: TRBV29-1; clone size: many; J gene: TRBJ2-5; D gene: .; CDR3 protein: CSVGGETQYF; CDR3 DNA: TGCAGCGTTGGGGGTGAGACCCAGTACTTC
V gene: TRBV7-2; clone size: .; J gene: TRBJ2-7; D gene: .; CDR3 protein: CASSLVGTSSYEQYF; CDR3 DNA: TGTGCCAGCAGCTTAGTGGGCACAAGCTCCTACGAGCAGTACTTC
V gene: TRBV10-3; clone size: many; J gene: TRBJ2-1; D gene: TRBD2; CDR3 protein: CAISGIAGGSYNEQFF; CDR3 DNA: TGTGCCATCAGTGGGATAGCGGGAGGCTCCTACAATGAGCAGTTCTTC
V gene: TRBV20-1; clone size: many; J gene: TRBJ2-1; D gene: .; CDR3 protein: CSARAVSSYNEQFF; CDR3 DNA: TGCAGTGCTAGAGCCGTTAGCTCCTACAATGAGCAGTTCTTC
V gene: TRBV4-3; clone size: many; J gene: TRBJ2-3; D gene: TRBD2; CDR3 protein: CASSHLAGLTDTQYF; CDR3 DNA: TGCGCCAGCAGCCACCTAGCGGGCCTCACAGATACGCAGTATTTT
V gene: TRBV4-2; clone size: .; J gene: TRBJ2-7; D gene: .; CDR3 protein: CASSRRDAGRIVSSYEQYF; CDR3 DNA: TGTGCCAGCAGCCGGCGGGACGCCGGTCGTATCGTCAGCTCCTACGAGCAGTACTTC
V gene: TRBV6-2/TRBV6-3; clone size: many; J gene: TRBJ1-1; D gene: .; CDR3 protein: CASSYLPTGNTEAFF; CDR3 DNA: TGTGCCAGCAGTTACTTACCAACAGGGAACACTGAAGCTTTCTTT
V gene: TRBV12-3/TRBV12-4; clone size: many; J gene: TRBJ2-6; D gene: .; CDR3 protein: CASSSSGANVLTF; CDR3 DNA: TGTGCCAGCAGTTCCTCCGGGGCCAACGTCCTGACTTTC
V gene: TRBV15; clone size: many; J gene: TRBJ2-7; D gene: .; CDR3 protein: CATSDGYEQYF; CDR3 DNA: TGTGCCACCAGCGACGGGTACGAGCAGTACTTC
V gene: TRBV4-3; clone size: few; J gene: TRBJ2-1; D gene: .; CDR3 protein: CASSQEDREGAYNEQFF; CDR3 DNA: TGCGCCAGCAGCCAAGAAGACAGGGAGGGGGCTTACAATGAGCAGTTCTTC
V gene: TRBV12-3/TRBV12-4; clone size: many; J gene: TRBJ2-1; D gene: .; CDR3 protein: CASRSGTNSYNEQFF; CDR3 DNA: TGTGCCAGCAGGTCCGGGACGAACTCCTACAATGAGCAGTTCTTC
V gene: TRBV6-4; clone size: many; J gene: TRBJ2-1; D gene: TRBD2; CDR3 protein: CASSDTGLEANEQFF; CDR3 DNA: TGTGCCAGCAGTGACACGGGACTAGAGGCCAATGAGCAGTTCTTC
V gene: TRBV6-5; clone size: many; J gene: TRBJ1-1; D gene: .; CDR3 protein: CASSYISRGGNTEAFF; CDR3 DNA: TGTGCCAGCAGTTACATCTCTCGGGGGGGGAACACTGAAGCTTTCTTT
V gene: TRBV20-1; clone size: many; J gene: TRBJ2-7; D gene: .; CDR3 protein: CSARGRQSYEQYF; CDR3 DNA: TGCAGTGCTAGAGGCCGACAGTCCTACGAGCAGTACTTC
V gene: TRBV20-1; clone size: few; J gene: TRBJ1-5; D gene: TRBD1; CDR3 protein: CSATGGRHSNQPQHF; CDR3 DNA: TGCAGTGCTACAGGGGGCAGACATAGCAATCAGCCCCAGCATTTT
V gene: TRBV21-1; clone size: many; J gene: TRBJ2-2; D gene: .; CDR3 protein: CASYIGTGELFF; CDR3 DNA: TGTGCCAGCTATATTGGCACCGGGGAGCTGTTTTTT
V gene: TRBV18; clone size: many; J gene: TRBJ2-1; D gene: .; CDR3 protein: CASSPSAGPSYNEQFF; CDR3 DNA: TGTGCCAGCTCACCTTCGGCAGGGCCCTCCTACAATGAGCAGTTCTTC
V gene: TRBV7-2; clone size: few; J gene: TRBJ2-3; D gene: .; CDR3 protein: CASGRQVGTDTQYF; CDR3 DNA: TGTGCCAGCGGCCGACAGGTGGGCACAGATACGCAGTATTTT
V gene: TRBV6-2/TRBV6-3; clone size: many; J gene: TRBJ2-5; D gene: .; CDR3 protein: CASSYVEDEETQYF; CDR3 DNA: TGTGCCAGCAGTTACGTGGAGGATGAAGAGACCCAGTACTTC
V gene: TRBV28; clone size: many; J gene: TRBJ2-7; D gene: .; CDR3 protein: CASSFLLRGGPYEQYF; CDR3 DNA: TGTGCCAGCAGTTTCCTCCTCCGCGGGGGCCCCTACGAGCAGTACTTC
V gene: TRBV12-3/TRBV12-4; clone size: many; J gene: TRBJ1-1; D gene: .; CDR3 protein: CASSLALQLYEAFF; CDR3 DNA: TGTGCCAGCAGTTTAGCGCTTCAGCTGTATGAAGCTTTCTTT
V gene: TRBV29-1; clone size: many; J gene: TRBJ2-7; D gene: .; CDR3 protein: CSVVAGFSYEQYF; CDR3 DNA: TGCAGCGTTGTCGCCGGTTTCTCCTACGAGCAGTACTTC
V gene: TRBV4-3; clone size: many; J gene: TRBJ2-7; D gene: TRBD2; CDR3 protein: CASTEGLAGPYEQYF; CDR3 DNA: TGCGCCAGCACTGAGGGACTAGCGGGACCCTACGAGCAGTACTTC
V gene: TRBV6-1; clone size: many; J gene: TRBJ2-1; D gene: .; CDR3 protein: CASTQTRIPDNEQFF; CDR3 DNA: TGTGCCAGCACCCAGACTCGTATCCCTGACAATGAGCAGTTCTTC
V gene: TRBV28; clone size: many; J gene: TRBJ1-5; D gene: .; CDR3 protein: CASSLTGWEPQHF; CDR3 DNA: TGTGCCAGCAGTTTAACAGGGTGGGAGCCCCAGCATTTT
V gene: TRBV24-1; clone size: many; J gene: TRBJ2-1; D gene: .; CDR3 protein: CATSARPGAYEQFF; CDR3 DNA: TGTGCCACCAGCGCCCGCCCGGGAGCGTATGAGCAGTTCTTC